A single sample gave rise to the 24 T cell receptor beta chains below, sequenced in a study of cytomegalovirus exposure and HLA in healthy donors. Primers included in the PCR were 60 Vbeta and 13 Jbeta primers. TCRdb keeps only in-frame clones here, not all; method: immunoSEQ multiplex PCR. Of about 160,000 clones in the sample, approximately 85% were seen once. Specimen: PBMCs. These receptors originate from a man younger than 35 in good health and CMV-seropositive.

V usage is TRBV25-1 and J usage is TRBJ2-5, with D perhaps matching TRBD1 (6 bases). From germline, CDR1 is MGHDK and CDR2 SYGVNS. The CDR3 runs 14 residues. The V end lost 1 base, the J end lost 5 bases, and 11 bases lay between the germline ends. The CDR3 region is CASSEFGRGETQYF. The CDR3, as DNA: TGTGCCAGCAGTGAATTTGGCAGGGGTGAGACCCAGTACTTC.

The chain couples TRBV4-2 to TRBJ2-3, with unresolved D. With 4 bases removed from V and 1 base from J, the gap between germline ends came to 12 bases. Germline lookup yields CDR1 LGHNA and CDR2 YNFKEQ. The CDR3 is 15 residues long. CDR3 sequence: CASSRSVSGTDTQYF. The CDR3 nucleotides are TGTGCCAGCAGCCGAAGCGTCAGCGGCACAGATACGCAGTATTTT.

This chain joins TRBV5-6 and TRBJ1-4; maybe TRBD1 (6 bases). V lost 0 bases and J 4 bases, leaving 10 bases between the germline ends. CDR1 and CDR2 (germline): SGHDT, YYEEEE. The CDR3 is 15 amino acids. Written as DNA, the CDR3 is TGTGCCAGCAGCTTGGATGGCAGGGGTAATGAAAAACTGTTTTTT. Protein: CASSLDGRGNEKLFF.

The CDR3 DNA sequence: TGTGCCACCGGGGAAGAAAAAAGCAAGGGCAACGGCGGGCACTTTGATGAGCAGTTCTTC. Amino acids: CATGEEKSKGNGGHFDEQFF. The chain links TRBV21-1 to TRBJ2-1; TRBD2 is the table's D call and was not checked against the DNA. TRBV21-1 corresponds to a pseudogene. The CDR3 spans 20 residues.

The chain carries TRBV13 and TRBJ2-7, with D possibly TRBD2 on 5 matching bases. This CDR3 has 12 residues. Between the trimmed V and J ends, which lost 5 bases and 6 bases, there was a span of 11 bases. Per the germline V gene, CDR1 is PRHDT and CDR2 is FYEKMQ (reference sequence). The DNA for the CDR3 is TGTGCCAGCAGCCCCCAACGGGGCGAGCAGTACTTC. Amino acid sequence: CASSPQRGEQYF.

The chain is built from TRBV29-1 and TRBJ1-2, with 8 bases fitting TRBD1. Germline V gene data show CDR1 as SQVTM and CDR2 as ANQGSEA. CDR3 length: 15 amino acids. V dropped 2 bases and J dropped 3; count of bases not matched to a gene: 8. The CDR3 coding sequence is TGCAGCGTTGAACATTGGACAGGGCAGGACTATGGCTACACCTTC. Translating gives CSVEHWTGQDYGYTF.

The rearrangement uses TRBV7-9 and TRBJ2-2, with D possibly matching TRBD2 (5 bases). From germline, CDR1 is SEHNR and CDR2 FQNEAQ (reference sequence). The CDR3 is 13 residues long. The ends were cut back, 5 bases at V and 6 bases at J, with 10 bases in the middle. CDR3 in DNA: TGTGCCAGCAGCGCGCGGGCCTCCGGGGAGCTGTTTTTT. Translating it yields CASSARASGELFF.

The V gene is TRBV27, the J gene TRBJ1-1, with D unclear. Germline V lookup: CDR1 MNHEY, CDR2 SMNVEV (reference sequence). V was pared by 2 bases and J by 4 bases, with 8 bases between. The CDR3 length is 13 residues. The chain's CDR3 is CASSLRGITEAFF. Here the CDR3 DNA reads TGTGCCAGCAGTTTAAGAGGGATCACTGAAGCTTTCTTT.

For the CDR3, the DNA is TGTGCCAGCAGCAATCCCCGGGCTGGAGGGGAGACCCAGTACTTC. Its translation is CASSNPRAGGETQYF. The rearrangement links TRBV6-6 to TRBJ2-5; TRBD2 is a possible D gene (6 bases). Germline V gene sequence: CDR1 MNHNY, CDR2 SVGAGI (reference sequence). There are 15 residues in the CDR3. Trimming cost V 6 bases and J 5 bases, with 19 bases left between them.

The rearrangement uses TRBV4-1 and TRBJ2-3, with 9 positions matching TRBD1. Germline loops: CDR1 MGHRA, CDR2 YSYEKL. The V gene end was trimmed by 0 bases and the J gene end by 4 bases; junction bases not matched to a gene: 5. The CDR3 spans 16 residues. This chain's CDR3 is CASSQERQGVPDTQYF. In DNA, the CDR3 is TGCGCCAGCAGCCAAGAGAGACAGGGGGTACCAGATACGCAGTATTTT.

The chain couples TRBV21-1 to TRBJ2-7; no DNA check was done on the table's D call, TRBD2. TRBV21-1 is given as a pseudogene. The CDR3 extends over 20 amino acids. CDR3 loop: CARVPIKPGLAPVIPYEQYF. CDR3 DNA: TGTGCCAGAGTACCAATTAAACCGGGACTAGCGCCGGTCATACCCTACGAGCAGTACTTC.

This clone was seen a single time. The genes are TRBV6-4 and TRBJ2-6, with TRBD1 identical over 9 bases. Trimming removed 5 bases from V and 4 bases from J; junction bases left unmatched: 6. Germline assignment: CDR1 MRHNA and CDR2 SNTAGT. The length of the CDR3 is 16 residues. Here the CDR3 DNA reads TGTGCCAGCAGTCCGGGGACAGGGACCGGGGCCAACGTCCTGACTTTC. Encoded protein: CASSPGTGTGANVLTF.

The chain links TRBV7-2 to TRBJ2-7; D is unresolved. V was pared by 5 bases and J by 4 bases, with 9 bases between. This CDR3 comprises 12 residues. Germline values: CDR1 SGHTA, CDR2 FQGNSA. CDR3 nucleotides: TGTGCCAGCAGCCCCGATAGATACGAGCAGTACTTC. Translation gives CASSPDRYEQYF.

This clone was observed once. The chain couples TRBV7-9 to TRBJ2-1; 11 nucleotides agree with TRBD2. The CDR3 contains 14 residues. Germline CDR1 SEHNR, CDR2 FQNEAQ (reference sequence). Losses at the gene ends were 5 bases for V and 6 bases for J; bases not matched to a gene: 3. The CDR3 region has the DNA TGTGCCAGCAGCCGTAGCGGGGGGGGCAATGAGCAGTTCTTC. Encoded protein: CASSRSGGGNEQFF.

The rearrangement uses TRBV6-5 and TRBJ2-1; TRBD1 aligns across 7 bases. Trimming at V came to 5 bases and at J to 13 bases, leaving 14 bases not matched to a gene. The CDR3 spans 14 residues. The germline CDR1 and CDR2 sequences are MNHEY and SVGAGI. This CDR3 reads CASSPYGQGESQFF. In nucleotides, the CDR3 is TGTGCCAGCAGTCCTTACGGGCAGGGGGAATCCCAGTTCTTC.

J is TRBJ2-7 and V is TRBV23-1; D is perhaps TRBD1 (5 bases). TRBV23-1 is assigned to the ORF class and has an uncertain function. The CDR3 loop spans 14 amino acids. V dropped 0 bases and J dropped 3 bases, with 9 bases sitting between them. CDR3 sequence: CASSQSTRDYEQYF. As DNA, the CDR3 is TGCGCCAGCAGTCAATCAACCAGGGACTACGAGCAGTACTTC.

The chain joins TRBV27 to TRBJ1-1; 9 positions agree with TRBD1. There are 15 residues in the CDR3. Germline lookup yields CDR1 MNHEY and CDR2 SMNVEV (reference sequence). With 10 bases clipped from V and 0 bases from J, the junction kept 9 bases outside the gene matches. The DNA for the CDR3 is TGTGCCACTCGGACAGGGGCCCTCATGAACACTGAAGCTTTCTTT. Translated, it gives CATRTGALMNTEAFF.

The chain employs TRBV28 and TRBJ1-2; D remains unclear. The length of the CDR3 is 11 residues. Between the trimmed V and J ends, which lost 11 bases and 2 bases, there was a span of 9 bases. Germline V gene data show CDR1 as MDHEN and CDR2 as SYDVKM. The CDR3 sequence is CALRVNYGYTF. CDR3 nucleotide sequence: TGTGCCTTAAGAGTGAACTATGGCTACACCTTC.

The CDR3: CAAGQVYNSPLHF. CDR3 bases: TGTGCCGCGGGACAGGTCTATAATTCACCCCTCCACTTT. J is TRBJ1-6 and V is TRBV19; TRBD1 agrees at 8 bases. The CDR3 is 13 residues long. The V gene's germline CDR1 is LNHDA and CDR2 SQIVND (reference sequence). V lost 11 bases to trimming and J lost 3 bases; unmatched junction nucleotides: 3.

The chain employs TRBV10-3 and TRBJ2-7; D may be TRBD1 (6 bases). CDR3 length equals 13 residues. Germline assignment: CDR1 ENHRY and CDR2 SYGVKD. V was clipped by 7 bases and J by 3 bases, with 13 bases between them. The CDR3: CAINSDRYYEQYF. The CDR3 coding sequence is TGTGCCATCAATTCGGACAGATACTACGAGCAGTACTTC.

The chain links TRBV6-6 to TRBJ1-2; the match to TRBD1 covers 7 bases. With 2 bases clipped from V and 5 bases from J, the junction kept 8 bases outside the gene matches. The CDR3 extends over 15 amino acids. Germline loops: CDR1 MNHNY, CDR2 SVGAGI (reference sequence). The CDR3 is CASSYMSGTAYGYTF. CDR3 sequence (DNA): TGTGCCAGCAGTTACATGTCCGGGACAGCTTATGGCTACACCTTC.

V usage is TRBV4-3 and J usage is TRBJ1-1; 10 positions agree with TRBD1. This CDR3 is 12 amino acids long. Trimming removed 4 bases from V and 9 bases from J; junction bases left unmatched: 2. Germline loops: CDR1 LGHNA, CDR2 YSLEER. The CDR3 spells CASSLDRGQAFF. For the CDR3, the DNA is TGCGCCAGCAGCCTCGACAGGGGGCAAGCTTTCTTT.

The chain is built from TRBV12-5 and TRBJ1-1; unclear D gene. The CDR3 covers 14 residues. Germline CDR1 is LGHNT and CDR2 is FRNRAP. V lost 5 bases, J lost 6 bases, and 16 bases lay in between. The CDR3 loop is CASGPGGKRPEAFF. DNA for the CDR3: TGTGCTAGTGGTCCCGGCGGAAAGCGGCCTGAAGCTTTCTTT.

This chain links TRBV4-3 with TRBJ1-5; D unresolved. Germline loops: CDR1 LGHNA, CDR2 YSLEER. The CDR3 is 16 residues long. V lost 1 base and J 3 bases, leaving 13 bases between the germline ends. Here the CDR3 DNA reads TGCGCCAGCAGCCAAGTGGGCAAATCCGTCAATCAGCCCCAGCATTTT. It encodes CASSQVGKSVNQPQHF.